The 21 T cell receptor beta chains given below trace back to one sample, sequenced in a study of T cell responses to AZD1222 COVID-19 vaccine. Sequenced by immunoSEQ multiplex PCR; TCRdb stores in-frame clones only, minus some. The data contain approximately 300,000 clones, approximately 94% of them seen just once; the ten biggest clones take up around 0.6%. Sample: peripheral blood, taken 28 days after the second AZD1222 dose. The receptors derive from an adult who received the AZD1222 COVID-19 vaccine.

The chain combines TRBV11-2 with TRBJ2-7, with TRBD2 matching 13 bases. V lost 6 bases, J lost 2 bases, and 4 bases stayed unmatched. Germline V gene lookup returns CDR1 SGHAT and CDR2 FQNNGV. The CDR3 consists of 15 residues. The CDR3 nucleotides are TGTGCCAGCAGGGGACTAGCGGGGCTCCCCTACGAGCAGTACTTC. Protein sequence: CASRGLAGLPYEQYF.

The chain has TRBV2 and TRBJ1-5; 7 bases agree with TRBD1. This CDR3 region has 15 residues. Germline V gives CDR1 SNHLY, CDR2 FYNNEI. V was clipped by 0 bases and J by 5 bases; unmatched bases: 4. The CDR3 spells CASSEAGGQYQPQHF. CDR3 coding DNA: TGTGCCAGCAGTGAAGCGGGGGGACAGTATCAGCCCCAGCATTTT.

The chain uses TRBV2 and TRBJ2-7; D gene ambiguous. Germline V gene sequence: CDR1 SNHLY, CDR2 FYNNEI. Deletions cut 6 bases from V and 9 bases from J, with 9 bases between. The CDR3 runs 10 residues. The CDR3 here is CASRGNGQYF. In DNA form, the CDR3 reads TGTGCCAGCAGGGGGAATGGGCAGTACTTC.

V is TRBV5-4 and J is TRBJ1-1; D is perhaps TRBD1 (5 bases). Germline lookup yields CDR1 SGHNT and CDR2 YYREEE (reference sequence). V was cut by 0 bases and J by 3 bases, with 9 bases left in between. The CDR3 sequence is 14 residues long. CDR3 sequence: CASSLEGFDTEAFF. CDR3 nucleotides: TGTGCCAGCAGCTTGGAGGGGTTTGACACTGAAGCTTTCTTT.

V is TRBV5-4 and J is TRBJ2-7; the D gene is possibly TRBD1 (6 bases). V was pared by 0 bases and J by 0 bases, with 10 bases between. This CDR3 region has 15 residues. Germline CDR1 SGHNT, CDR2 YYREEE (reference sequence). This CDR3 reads CASSLVGQSSYEQYF. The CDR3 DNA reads TGTGCCAGCAGCTTGGTAGGACAGAGCTCCTACGAGCAGTACTTC.

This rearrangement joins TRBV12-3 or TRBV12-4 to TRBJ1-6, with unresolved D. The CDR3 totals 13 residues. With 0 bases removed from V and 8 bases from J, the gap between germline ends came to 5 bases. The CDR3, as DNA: TGTGCCAGCAGTTTAGCTCAGGATTCACCCCTCCACTTT. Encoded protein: CASSLAQDSPLHF.

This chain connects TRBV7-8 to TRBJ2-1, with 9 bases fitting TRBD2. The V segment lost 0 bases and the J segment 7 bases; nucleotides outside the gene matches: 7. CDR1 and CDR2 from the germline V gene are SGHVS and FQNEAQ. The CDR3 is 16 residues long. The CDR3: CASSLADSGSLNEQFF. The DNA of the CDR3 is TGTGCCAGCAGCTTAGCGGATAGCGGGAGTTTGAATGAGCAGTTCTTC.

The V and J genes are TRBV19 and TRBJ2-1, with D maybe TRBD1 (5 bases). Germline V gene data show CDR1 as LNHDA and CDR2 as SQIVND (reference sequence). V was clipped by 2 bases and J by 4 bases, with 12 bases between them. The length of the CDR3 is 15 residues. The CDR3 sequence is CASSIPRADYNEQFF. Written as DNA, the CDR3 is TGTGCCAGTAGTATACCCAGGGCAGATTACAATGAGCAGTTCTTC.

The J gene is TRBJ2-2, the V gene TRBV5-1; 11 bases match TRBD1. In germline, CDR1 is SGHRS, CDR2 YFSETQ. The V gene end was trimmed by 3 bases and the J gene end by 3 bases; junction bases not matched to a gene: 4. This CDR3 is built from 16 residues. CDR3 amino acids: CASSWGQGDYTGELFF. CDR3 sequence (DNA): TGCGCCAGCAGCTGGGGACAGGGGGACTACACCGGGGAGCTGTTTTTT.

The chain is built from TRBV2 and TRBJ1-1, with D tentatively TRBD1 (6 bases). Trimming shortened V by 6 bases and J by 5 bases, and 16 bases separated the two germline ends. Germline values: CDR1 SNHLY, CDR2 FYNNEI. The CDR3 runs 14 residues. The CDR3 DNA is TGTGCCAGCAGCATGGTGGGGGCGGGTACTGAAGCTTTCTTT. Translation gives CASSMVGAGTEAFF.

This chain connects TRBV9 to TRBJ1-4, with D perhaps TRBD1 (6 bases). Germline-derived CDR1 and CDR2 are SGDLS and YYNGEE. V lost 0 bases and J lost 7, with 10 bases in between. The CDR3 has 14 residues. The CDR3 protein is CASSVEPRGEKLFF. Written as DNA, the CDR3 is TGTGCCAGCAGCGTAGAACCCAGGGGTGAAAAACTGTTTTTT.

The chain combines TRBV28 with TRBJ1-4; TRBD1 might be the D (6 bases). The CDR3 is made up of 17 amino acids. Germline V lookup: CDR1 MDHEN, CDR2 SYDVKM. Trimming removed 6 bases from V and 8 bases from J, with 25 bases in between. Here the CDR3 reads CASRGARVRDIGEKLFF. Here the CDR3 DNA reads TGTGCCAGCAGAGGAGCCCGCGTCCGGGACATTGGGGAAAAACTGTTTTTT.

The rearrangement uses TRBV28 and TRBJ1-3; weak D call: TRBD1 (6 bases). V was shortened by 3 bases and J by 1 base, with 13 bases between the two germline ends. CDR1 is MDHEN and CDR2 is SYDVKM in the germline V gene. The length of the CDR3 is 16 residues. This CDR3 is CASSFGGPPSGNTIYF. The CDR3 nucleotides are TGTGCCAGCAGTTTCGGGGGGCCGCCTTCTGGAAACACCATATATTTT. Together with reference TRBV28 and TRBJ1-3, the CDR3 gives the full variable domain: DVKVTQSSRYLVKRTGEKVFLECVQDMDHENMFWYRQDPGLGLRLIYFSYDVKMKEKGDIPEGYSVSREKKERFSLILESASTNQTSMYLCASSFGGPPSGNTIYFGEGSWLTVV.

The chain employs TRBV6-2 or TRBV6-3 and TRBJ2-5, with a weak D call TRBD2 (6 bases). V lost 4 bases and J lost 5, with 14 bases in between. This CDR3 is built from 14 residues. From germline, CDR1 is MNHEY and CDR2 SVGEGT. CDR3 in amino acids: CASSSPGLWETQYF. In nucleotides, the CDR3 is TGTGCCAGCAGTTCCCCGGGACTTTGGGAGACCCAGTACTTC.

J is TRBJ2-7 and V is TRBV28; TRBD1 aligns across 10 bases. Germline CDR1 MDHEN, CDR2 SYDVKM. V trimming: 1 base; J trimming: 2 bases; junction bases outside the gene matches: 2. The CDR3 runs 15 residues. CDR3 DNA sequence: TGTGCCAGCAGTTTATCGGGGACAGGGGCCTACGAGCAGTACTTC. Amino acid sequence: CASSLSGTGAYEQYF.

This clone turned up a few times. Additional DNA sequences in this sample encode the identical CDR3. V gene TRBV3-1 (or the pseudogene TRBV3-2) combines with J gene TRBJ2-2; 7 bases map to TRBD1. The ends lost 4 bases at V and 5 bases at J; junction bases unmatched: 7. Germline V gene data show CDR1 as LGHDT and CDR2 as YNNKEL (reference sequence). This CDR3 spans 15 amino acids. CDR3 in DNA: TGTGCCAGCAGCCCGGGACAGCGAGGGACCGGGGAGCTGTTTTTT. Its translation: CASSPGQRGTGELFF.

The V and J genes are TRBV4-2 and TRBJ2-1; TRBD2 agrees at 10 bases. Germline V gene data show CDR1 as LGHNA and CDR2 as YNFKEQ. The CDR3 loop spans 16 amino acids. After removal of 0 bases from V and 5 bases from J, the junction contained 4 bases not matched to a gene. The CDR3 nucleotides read TGTGCCAGCAGCCAAGACGCAGCGGGGGGGGACAATGAGCAGTTCTTC. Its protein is CASSQDAAGGDNEQFF.

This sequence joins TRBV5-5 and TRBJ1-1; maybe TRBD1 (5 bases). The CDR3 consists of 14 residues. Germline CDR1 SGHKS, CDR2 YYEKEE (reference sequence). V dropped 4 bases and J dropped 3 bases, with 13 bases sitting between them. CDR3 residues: CASSTTVPDTEAFF. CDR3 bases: TGTGCCAGCAGCACGACAGTGCCCGACACTGAAGCTTTCTTT.

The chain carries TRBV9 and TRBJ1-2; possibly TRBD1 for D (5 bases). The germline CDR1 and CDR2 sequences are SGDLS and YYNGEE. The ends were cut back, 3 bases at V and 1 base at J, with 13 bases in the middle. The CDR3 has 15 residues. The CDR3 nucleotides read TGTGCCAGCAGCGCGACAGCTCTCGGTAACTATGGCTACACCTTC. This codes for CASSATALGNYGYTF.

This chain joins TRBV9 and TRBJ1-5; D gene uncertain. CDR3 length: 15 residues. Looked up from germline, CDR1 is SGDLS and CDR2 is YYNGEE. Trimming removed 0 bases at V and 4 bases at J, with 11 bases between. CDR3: CASSVATGPNQPQHF. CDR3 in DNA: TGTGCCAGCAGCGTAGCTACGGGTCCTAATCAGCCCCAGCATTTT.

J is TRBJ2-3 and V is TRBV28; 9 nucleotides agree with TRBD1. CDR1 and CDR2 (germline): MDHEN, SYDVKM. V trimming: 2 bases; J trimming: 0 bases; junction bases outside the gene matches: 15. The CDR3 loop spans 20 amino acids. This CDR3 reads CASSLPSSPFGQGSTDTQYF. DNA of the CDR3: TGTGCCAGCAGTTTACCATCTAGCCCTTTCGGACAGGGGAGCACAGATACGCAGTATTTT.